A selection of T cell receptor beta chains follows, all from one sample in a study of beta chain features in type 1 diabetes. The table came from immunoSEQ multiplex PCR; TCRdb's copy has only in-frame clones and leaves some out. The sample contains around 500,000 clones, 11% of which appear only once. The sample comprised naive CD4+ T cells from blood. All receptors derive from a woman aged 18-35 years in good health. Both conserved end residues are part of each CDR3. The D gene is left open where the match is weak. Clone size, where shown, is once, few, many, or a class for clones that have expanded.

d_call	v_call	clone_size	j_call	cdr3_nt	cdr3_aa
NA	TRBV29-1	many	TRBJ2-1	TGCAGCGTTCGTGGCAGGGGTTTGCATGAGCAGTTCTTC	CSVRGRGLHEQFF
NA	TRBV11-1	NA	TRBJ1-4	TGTGCCAGCAGCCGAGAGATGCACGAAAAACTGTTTTTT	CASSREMHEKLFF
NA	TRBV2	NA	TRBJ2-2	TGTGCCAGCAGTAGGGACGGAAGGGATACCGGGGAGCTGTTTTTT	CASSRDGRDTGELFF
NA	TRBV7-9	few	TRBJ2-3	TGTGCCAGCAGCTTAGTGGCAGGGGATACGCAGTATTTT	CASSLVAGDTQYF
TRBD2	TRBV7-2	few	TRBJ2-5	TGTGCCAGCAGCTGGAGAACTAGCGGGCAAGAGACCCAGTACTTC	CASSWRTSGQETQYF
NA	TRBV7-2	few	TRBJ2-7	TGTGCCAGCAGCCCGAGGGCCAGCCCTACTGGGCAGTACTTC	CASSPRASPTGQYF
NA	TRBV29-1	NA	TRBJ1-2	TGCAGCGTTGAGAAAGACCAACCACCCTATGGCTACACCTTC	CSVEKDQPPYGYTF
NA	TRBV28	NA	TRBJ2-3	TGTGCCAGCAGCCCCCTCGGCGGGGTTCGAGATACGCAGTATTTT	CASSPLGGVRDTQYF
NA	TRBV30	few	TRBJ2-3	TGTGCCTGGAGCCCAGGGATTACGCAGTATTTT	CAWSPGITQYF
TRBD2	TRBV7-9	few	TRBJ2-5	TGTGCCAGCAGCCCCCGGTTACTAGCGTTAGCCGGAGAGACCCAGTACTTC	CASSPRLLALAGETQYF
NA	TRBV19	NA	TRBJ1-2	TGTGCCAGTAGCCCTCCAGACAGACCTAACTATGGCTACACCTTC	CASSPPDRPNYGYTF